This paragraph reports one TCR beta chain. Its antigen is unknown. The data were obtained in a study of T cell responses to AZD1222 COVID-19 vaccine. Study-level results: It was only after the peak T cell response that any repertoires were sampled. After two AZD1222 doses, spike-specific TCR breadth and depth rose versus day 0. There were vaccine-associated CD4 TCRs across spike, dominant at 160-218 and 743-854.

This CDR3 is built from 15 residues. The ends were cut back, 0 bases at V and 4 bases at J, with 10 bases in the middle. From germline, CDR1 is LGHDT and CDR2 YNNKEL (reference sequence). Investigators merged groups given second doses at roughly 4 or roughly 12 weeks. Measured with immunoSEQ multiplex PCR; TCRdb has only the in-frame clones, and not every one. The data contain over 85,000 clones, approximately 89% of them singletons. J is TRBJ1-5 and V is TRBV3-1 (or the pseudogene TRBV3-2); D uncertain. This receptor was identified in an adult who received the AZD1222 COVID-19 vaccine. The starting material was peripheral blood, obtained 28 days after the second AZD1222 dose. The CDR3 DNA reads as TGTGCCAGCAGCCAAGATAGTCGGAGGAATCAGCCCCAGCATTTT. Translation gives CASSQDSRRNQPQHF.